The clone carrying this T cell receptor (beta chain) was picked up many times. The sample belongs to a study of T cells in Graves' hyperthyroidism and ophthalmopathy. When ophthalmopathy did not progress within 18 months, Graves' hyperthyroidism was considered stable. Clinical symptoms, serum thyroxine and TRAb, thyroid ultrasound and orbital computed tomography together formed the diagnostic basis. Germline lookup yields CDR1 SGDLS and CDR2 YYNGEE. This CDR3 is 14 amino acids long. Trimming removed 3 bases from V and 2 bases from J; junction bases left unmatched: 2. Researchers amplified the TCR beta CDR3 regions from RNA transcripts. RT-PCR in the first round (using the HTBI primer set) targeted the TCR CDR3. TCRdb re-called the multiplex PCR reads with MiXCR, one entry per CDR3 protein. Seen here are about 760,000 distinct CDR3 sequences, 35% observed once, and the top ten hold 30% to 40%.

The sequence was obtained from a woman aged 40 to 49 with Graves' hyperthyroidism. The sample consisted of blood. The J gene is TRBJ1-3, the V gene TRBV9; TRBD1 aligns across 7 bases. The CDR3 DNA reads TGTGCCAGCAGCGCCACAGGGGCTGGAAACACCATATATTTT. It yields the protein CASSATGAGNTIYF.